The 4 T cell receptor beta chains presented below share a single source sample, sequenced in a study of T cells in Graves' hyperthyroidism and ophthalmopathy. Amplified TCR beta CDR3 regions derived from RNA transcripts. First-round RT-PCR with HTBI primers amplified the TCR CDR3 region. One entry per CDR3 protein results from TCRdb running MiXCR on the multiplex PCR reads. The sample consists of hundreds of thousands of distinct CDR3 sequences, 40% to 55% of them appearing once. The sequencing input was peripheral blood or thyroid tissue (not recorded which). The receptor set was obtained from an adult man with Graves' disease, either hyperthyroidism or ophthalmopathy (not recorded which).

The chain couples TRBV13 to TRBJ1-1, with a tentative D call TRBD1 (5 bases). The germline gives CDR1 PRHDT, CDR2 FYEKMQ (reference sequence). The CDR3 is made up of 15 amino acids. V lost 5 bases and J lost 1, with 14 bases in between. CDR3 DNA sequence: TGTGCCAGCAGCCTACGGGACGGAGGGAACACTGAAGCTTTCTTT. Its protein is CASSLRDGGNTEAFF.

This CDR3 is CASSETGPNSPLHF. In nucleotides, the CDR3 is TGTGCCAGCAGTGAGACAGGCCCGAATTCACCCCTCCACTTT. This sequence joins TRBV25-1 and TRBJ1-6; a possible D gene is TRBD1 (6 bases). V was trimmed by 3 bases and J by 7 bases, leaving 10 bases between them. The CDR3 spans 14 residues. CDR1 is MGHDK and CDR2 is SYGVNS in the germline V gene.

This clonotype was seen a few times. The genes are TRBV7-9 and TRBJ2-6; 8 nucleotides agree with TRBD1. Unmatched junction bases numbered 12, after V lost 1 base and J lost 4 bases. The CDR3 extends over 19 amino acids. The V gene's germline CDR1 is SEHNR and CDR2 FQNEAQ (reference sequence). The CDR3 DNA is TGTGCCAGCAGCTTAGTGCCCGGACAGGGTTTCTCCGGGGCCAACGTCCTGACTTTC. As protein: CASSLVPGQGFSGANVLTF.

CDR3 in amino acids: CSARGKRETQYF. CDR3 bases: TGCAGTGCTAGGGGAAAGCGGGAGACCCAGTACTTC. The genes are TRBV20-1 and TRBJ2-5, with D maybe TRBD2 (5 bases). CDR1 and CDR2 (germline): DFQATT, SNEGSKA (reference sequence). The V end was cut by 3 bases, the J end by 5 bases, with 10 bases between. There are 12 residues in the CDR3.